This record covers a single T cell receptor (beta chain). In the original analysis: Amplification of reference gene primers was used by the study to estimate nucleated cell counts. Repertoires were generated with immunoSEQ multiplex PCR, while TCRdb's copy carries only in-frame clones and drops some. D and trimming were read from the DNA, whereas the V and J calls and clone size are those reported in that table. Counted here are around 110,000 clones, 75% to 90% occurring once; the ten biggest clones make up approximately 2.1%. This record comes from a study of blood T cell repertoires in COVID-19. About the research overall: Material from acute and convalescent COVID-19 was sourced from the United States, Italy and Spain. In each case, the material was cDNA or gDNA derived from T cells, B-cell-depleted T cells, or PBMCs.

Germline-derived CDR1 and CDR2 are LNHNV and YYDKDF (reference sequence). The V and J ends lost 0 bases and 4 bases, in that order; junction bases with no gene match: 4. This CDR3 region has 15 residues. The TCR sequence derives from a man aged 30 to 39 with acute or convalescent COVID-19. V usage is TRBV15 and J usage is TRBJ1-2, with 8 nucleotides matching TRBD1. Sequencing was done on a sample of peripheral blood. The CDR3 loop reads CATSRDRTGTYGYTF. The CDR3 DNA follows: TGTGCCACCAGCAGAGATCGGACAGGGACCTATGGCTACACCTTC.